This is a list of T cell receptor beta chains from one sample in a study of blood T cell repertoires in COVID-19. Data came from immunoSEQ multiplex PCR; TCRdb stores just in-frame clones and leaves some out. This sample carries approximately 290,000 clones, roughly nine tenths of them seen once, and the ten largest clones take around 10%. Sequenced: peripheral blood. The receptors come from a woman aged 25 to 45 with COVID-19, enrolled during active disease. The CDR3 runs from the conserved cysteine through the conserved F or W. Fields, in order: clone size, V gene, J gene, D gene, CDR3 protein, CDR3 DNA. The D gene is left open where the match is weak. The listing skips clone size in some rows; elsewhere it reads once, few, many or a size class.

.	TRBV21-1	TRBJ2-7	.	CASSSGKSLISGELYEQYF	TGTGCCAGCAGCTCCGGAAAGAGCCTTATTAGCGGGGAGTTGTACGAGCAGTACTTC
.	TRBV19	TRBJ2-7	TRBD1	CASSSDRAYEQYF	TGTGCCAGTAGTTCGGACAGGGCCTACGAGCAGTACTTC
.	TRBV6-2/TRBV6-3	TRBJ2-1	.	CASSYREGGRNEQFF	TGTGCCAGCAGTTACCGCGAGGGGGGGCGCAATGAGCAGTTCTTC
.	TRBV28	TRBJ1-5	.	CASRAGWRVRGWRSQPQHF	TGTGCCAGCAGGGCCGGATGGAGGGTCCGGGGCTGGCGTAGTCAGCCCCAGCATTTT
.	TRBV5-4	TRBJ1-4	TRBD1	CASSLQGAQDYYGEKLFF	TGTGCCAGCAGCTTACAGGGGGCGCAGGACTACTACGGGGAAAAACTGTTTTTT
.	TRBV19	TRBJ2-7	.	CASSIQGGEQYF	TGTGCCAGTAGTATCCAGGGTGGGGAGCAGTACTTC
.	TRBV7-9	TRBJ2-7	TRBD2	CASSLGGLVAYEQYF	TGTGCCAGCAGCTTAGGGGGACTAGTCGCCTACGAGCAGTACTTC
.	TRBV5-1	TRBJ1-6	.	CASSLGQINNSPLHF	TGCGCCAGCAGCTTGGGACAGATAAATAATTCACCCCTCCACTTT
.	TRBV5-4	TRBJ2-7	TRBD1	CASSFPGQGAYEQYF	TGTGCCAGCAGCTTTCCCGGACAGGGCGCCTACGAGCAGTACTTC
.	TRBV5-8	TRBJ1-2	.	CASSLGDTGHYGYTF	TGTGCCAGCAGCTTGGGGGACACGGGCCACTATGGCTACACCTTC
.	TRBV2	TRBJ2-1	TRBD2	CASSGGGALFINEQFF	TGTGCCAGCAGTGGCGGGGGGGCCTTATTCATCAATGAGCAGTTCTTC
.	TRBV5-6	TRBJ2-7	TRBD2	CASSWGGDPYEQYF	TGTGCCAGCAGCTGGGGGGGAGATCCCTACGAGCAGTACTTC
.	TRBV13	TRBJ2-5	.	CASSLRRGGPETQYF	TGTGCCAGCAGCTTAAGGAGGGGGGGCCCAGAGACCCAGTACTTC
.	TRBV19	TRBJ2-1	.	CASSMGGPPYNEQFF	TGTGCCAGTAGTATGGGCGGGCCCCCGTACAATGAGCAGTTCTTC
.	TRBV5-8	TRBJ1-4	.	CASSFGSSEGTANEKLFF	TGTGCCAGCAGCTTTGGTAGCTCGGAGGGAACGGCTAATGAAAAACTGTTTTTT
.	TRBV28	TRBJ1-6	TRBD1	CASSFWTGENSPLHF	TGTGCCAGCAGTTTCTGGACAGGGGAGAATTCACCCCTCCACTTT
.	TRBV2	TRBJ2-1	.	CASSDSGQYNEQFF	TGTGCCAGCAGTGATTCTGGACAGTACAATGAGCAGTTCTTC
.	TRBV19	TRBJ2-1	.	CASSNRVHEQFF	TGTGCCAGTAGTAACAGGGTTCATGAGCAGTTCTTC
.	TRBV5-1	TRBJ2-2	.	CASGLMNTGELFF	TGCGCCAGTGGACTGATGAACACCGGGGAGCTGTTTTTT
.	TRBV18	TRBJ1-6	.	CASLFNNSPLHF	TGTGCCAGCCTATTTAATAATTCACCCCTCCACTTT
.	TRBV6-5	TRBJ2-5	TRBD2	CASLRGAGETQYF	TGTGCCAGCTTGCGGGGGGCGGGTGAGACCCAGTACTTC
.	TRBV7-9	TRBJ1-1	.	CASSSRHSNTEAFF	TGTGCCAGCAGCTCCAGACACTCGAACACTGAAGCTTTCTTT
.	TRBV18	TRBJ2-7	TRBD1	CASSVRDSSYEQYF	TGTGCCAGCTCAGTCCGGGACAGCTCCTACGAGCAGTACTTC
.	TRBV6-5	TRBJ1-2	.	CASSYSGGLNYGYTF	TGTGCCAGCAGTTACTCGGGAGGATTGAACTATGGCTACACCTTC
.	TRBV5-1	TRBJ2-1	.	CASSLAWGDNEQFF	TGCGCCAGCAGCTTGGCCTGGGGGGATAACGAGCAGTTCTTC
.	TRBV29-1	TRBJ2-1	TRBD1	CSVQTGGGYNEQFF	TGCAGCGTCCAAACAGGGGGCGGCTACAATGAGCAGTTCTTC
.	TRBV2	TRBJ1-5	.	CASSVQDNQPQHF	TGTGCCAGCAGTGTACAAGACAATCAGCCCCAGCATTTT
.	TRBV2	TRBJ2-2	.	CASSGLAGELFF	TGTGCCAGCAGTGGCCTAGCTGGGGAGCTGTTTTTT
.	TRBV4-1	TRBJ1-4	.	CASSQIGTASGKLFF	TGCGCCAGCAGCCAGATCGGGACGGCTAGCGGGAAACTGTTTTTT
once	TRBV24-1	TRBJ1-2	.	CATSEAAGEGYTF	TGTGCCACCAGTGAGGCCGCGGGAGAGGGCTACACCTTC
.	TRBV5-6	TRBJ1-5	.	CASSLVGNQPQHF	TGTGCCAGCAGCTTGGTCGGTAATCAGCCCCAGCATTTT
.	TRBV9	TRBJ1-4	.	CASSVGTSTNEKLFF	TGTGCCAGCAGCGTAGGTACATCAACTAATGAAAAACTGTTTTTT
.	TRBV9	TRBJ1-6	.	CASSPQYIRGSPLHF	TGTGCCAGCAGCCCCCAGTACATCAGAGGTTCACCCCTCCACTTT
.	TRBV30	TRBJ1-1	.	CAWSRNRANTEAFF	TGTGCCTGGAGTAGGAACAGGGCGAACACTGAAGCTTTCTTT
.	TRBV6-1	TRBJ1-2	.	CASSEARGGGNYGYTF	TGTGCCAGCAGTGAAGCGCGAGGGGGTGGTAACTATGGCTACACCTTC
.	TRBV6-5	TRBJ1-5	.	CASRAYKNQPQHF	TGTGCCAGCCGAGCGTACAAGAATCAGCCCCAGCATTTT
.	TRBV7-8	TRBJ1-2	TRBD1	CASSPRTGFDGYTF	TGTGCCAGCAGCCCGCGGACAGGGTTCGATGGCTACACCTTC
.	TRBV7-7	TRBJ2-3	TRBD2	CASSPGLARTDTQYF	TGTGCCAGCAGCCCTGGACTAGCCCGCACAGATACGCAGTATTTT
.	TRBV21-1	TRBJ2-3	.	CASSGWTSGGPGGDTQYF	TGTGCCAGCAGCGGATGGACTAGCGGGGGCCCCGGGGGAGATACGCAGTATTTT
once	TRBV7-9	TRBJ1-3	TRBD1	CASSLVRGRAGNTIYF	TGTGCCAGCAGCTTAGTCAGGGGGCGAGCTGGAAACACCATATATTTT
few	TRBV7-8	TRBJ1-3	.	CASSSGVKENTIYF	TGTGCCAGCAGCTCGGGTGTTAAAGAAAACACCATATATTTT
.	TRBV7-6	TRBJ1-3	TRBD1	CASSLAPRTGRNTIYF	TGTGCCAGCAGCTTAGCGCCCCGGACAGGGAGAAACACCATATATTTT
.	TRBV2	TRBJ1-1	TRBD1	CASSAGQMNTEAFF	TGTGCCAGCAGTGCGGGACAGATGAACACTGAAGCTTTCTTT
.	TRBV15	TRBJ2-7	.	CATSRERPGLPYEQYF	TGTGCCACCAGCAGAGAACGACCAGGGTTGCCCTACGAGCAGTACTTC
.	TRBV19	TRBJ2-7	.	CASKGPGYEQYF	TGTGCCAGTAAGGGGCCGGGCTACGAGCAGTACTTC
.	TRBV5-5	TRBJ1-1	.	CASSLAEEFFF	TGTGCCAGCAGCTTGGCCGAGGAGTTTTTCTTT
once	TRBV15	TRBJ1-1	.	CATSPELHREEWNTEAFF	TGTGCCACCAGCCCGGAACTCCACAGGGAAGAGTGGAACACTGAAGCTTTCTTT
.	TRBV7-9	TRBJ1-1	TRBD1	CASSSATGMNTEAFF	TGTGCCAGCAGCTCCGCGACAGGGATGAACACTGAAGCTTTCTTT
.	TRBV15	TRBJ1-1	TRBD1	CATSKTGGAYSEAFF	TGTGCCACCAGTAAAACAGGGGGCGCGTATAGTGAAGCTTTCTTT
.	TRBV27	TRBJ1-2	.	CASRNTGSGGYTF	TGTGCCAGCAGAAATACAGGGTCCGGAGGCTACACCTTC
.	TRBV27	TRBJ1-6	TRBD1	CASSLSGTGDSPLHF	TGTGCCAGCAGTTTATCTGGGACAGGGGATTCACCCCTCCACTTT
.	TRBV15	TRBJ2-3	TRBD2	CATSRGRAGGTDTQYF	TGTGCCACCAGCAGAGGGAGAGCGGGGGGCACAGATACGCAGTATTTT
once	TRBV27	TRBJ2-7	TRBD2	CASSATRAGGYSYEQYF	TGTGCCAGCAGTGCGACCCGAGCGGGGGGTTACTCCTACGAGCAGTACTTC
.	TRBV27	TRBJ2-7	TRBD1	CASSPAGQGARNEQYF	TGTGCCAGCAGTCCGGCTGGACAGGGGGCTAGAAACGAGCAGTACTTC
.	TRBV4-2	TRBJ2-1	TRBD2	CASSHLIGTSGDEQFF	TGTGCCAGCAGCCACCTTATTGGGACTAGCGGGGATGAGCAGTTCTTC
.	TRBV18	TRBJ1-3	.	CASSSGVGNTIYF	TGTGCCAGCTCGTCAGGGGTTGGAAACACCATATATTTT
.	TRBV27	TRBJ2-1	.	CASSLGGANEQFF	TGTGCCAGCAGTTTAGGCGGGGCGAATGAGCAGTTCTTC
.	TRBV6-5	TRBJ1-5	TRBD1	CASTPGQGNQPQHF	TGTGCCAGCACCCCAGGACAGGGCAATCAGCCCCAGCATTTT